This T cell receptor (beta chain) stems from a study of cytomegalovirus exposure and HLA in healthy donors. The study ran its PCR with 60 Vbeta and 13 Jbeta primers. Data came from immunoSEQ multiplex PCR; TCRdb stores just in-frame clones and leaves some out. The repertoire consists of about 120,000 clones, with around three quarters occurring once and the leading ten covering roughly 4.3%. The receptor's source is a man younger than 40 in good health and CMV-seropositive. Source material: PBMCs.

The CDR3, as DNA: TGTGCCTGGAGGTGGACAGGGTGGAGAAATTCACCCCTCCACTTT. Its translation is CAWRWTGWRNSPLHF. The chain recombines TRBV30 with TRBJ1-6; 8 nucleotides agree with TRBD1. Looked up from germline, CDR1 is GTSNPN and CDR2 is SVGIG (reference sequence). V was clipped by 3 bases and J by 7 bases; unmatched bases: 8. The CDR3 totals 15 residues.